The present T cell receptor (beta chain) was sequenced within a study of T cell changes during pregnancy in multiple sclerosis. This CDR3 spans 13 amino acids. Trimming pared 5 bases from V and 4 bases from J, leaving 11 bases between. Germline CDR1 SGHTA, CDR2 FQGNSA. Produced via immunoSEQ multiplex PCR; TCRdb's table is partial and in-frame only. The data contain 40,000 to 55,000 clones, about 90% of them seen just once; the ten biggest clones take up 1.3% to 1.5%. The sequencing used peripheral blood, collected in the first trimester of pregnancy. The V gene is TRBV7-2, the J gene TRBJ2-5; D gene ambiguous. The receptor was derived from a female donor in good health, enrolled as a control in a pregnancy study. CDR3 nucleotide sequence: TGTGCCAGCAGCGAAAACAGAGCAGAGACCCAGTACTTC. Translation gives CASSENRAETQYF.